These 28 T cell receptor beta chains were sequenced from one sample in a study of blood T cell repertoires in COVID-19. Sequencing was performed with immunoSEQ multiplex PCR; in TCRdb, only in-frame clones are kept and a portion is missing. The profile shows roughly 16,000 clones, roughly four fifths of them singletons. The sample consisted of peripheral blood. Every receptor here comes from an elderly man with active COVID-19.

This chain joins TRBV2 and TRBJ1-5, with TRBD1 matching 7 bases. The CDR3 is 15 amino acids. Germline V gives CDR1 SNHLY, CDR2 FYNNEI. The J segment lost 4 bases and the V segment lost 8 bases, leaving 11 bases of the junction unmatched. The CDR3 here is CASRPESGGNQPQHF. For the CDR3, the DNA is TGTGCCAGCCGACCCGAGTCAGGGGGGAATCAGCCCCAGCATTTT. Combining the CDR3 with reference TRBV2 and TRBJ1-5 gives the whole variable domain EPEVTQTPSHQVTQMGQEVILRCVPISNHLYFYWYRQILGQKVEFLVSFYNNEISEKSEIFDDQFSVERPDGSNFTLKIRSTKLEDSAMYFCASRPESGGNQPQHFGDGTRLSIL.

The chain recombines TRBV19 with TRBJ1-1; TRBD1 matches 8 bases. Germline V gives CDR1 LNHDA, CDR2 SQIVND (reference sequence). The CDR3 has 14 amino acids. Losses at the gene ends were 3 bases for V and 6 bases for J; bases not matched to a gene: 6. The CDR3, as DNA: TGTGCCAGTAGTATTAACGACAGGGGCGCTGAAGCTTTCTTT. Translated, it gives CASSINDRGAEAFF.

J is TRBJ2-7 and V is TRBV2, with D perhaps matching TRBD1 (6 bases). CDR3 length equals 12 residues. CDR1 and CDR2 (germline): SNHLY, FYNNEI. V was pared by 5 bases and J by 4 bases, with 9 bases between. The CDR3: CASSTGFYEQYF. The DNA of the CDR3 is TGTGCCAGCAGTACAGGGTTTTACGAGCAGTACTTC. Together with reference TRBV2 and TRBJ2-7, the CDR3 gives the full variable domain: EPEVTQTPSHQVTQMGQEVILRCVPISNHLYFYWYRQILGQKVEFLVSFYNNEISEKSEIFDDQFSVERPDGSNFTLKIRSTKLEDSAMYFCASSTGFYEQYFGPGTRLTVT.

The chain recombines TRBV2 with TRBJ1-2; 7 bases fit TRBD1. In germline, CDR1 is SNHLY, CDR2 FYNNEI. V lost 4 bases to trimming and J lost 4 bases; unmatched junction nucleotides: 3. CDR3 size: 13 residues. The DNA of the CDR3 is TGTGCCAGCAGTGGACAGGGACTCTATGGCTACACCTTC. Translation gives CASSGQGLYGYTF.

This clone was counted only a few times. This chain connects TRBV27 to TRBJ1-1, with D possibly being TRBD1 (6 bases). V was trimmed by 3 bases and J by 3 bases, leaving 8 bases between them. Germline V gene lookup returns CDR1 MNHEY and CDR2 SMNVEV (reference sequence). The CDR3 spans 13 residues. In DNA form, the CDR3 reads TGTGCCAGCAGTTTCACAGGGTACACTGAAGCTTTCTTT. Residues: CASSFTGYTEAFF.

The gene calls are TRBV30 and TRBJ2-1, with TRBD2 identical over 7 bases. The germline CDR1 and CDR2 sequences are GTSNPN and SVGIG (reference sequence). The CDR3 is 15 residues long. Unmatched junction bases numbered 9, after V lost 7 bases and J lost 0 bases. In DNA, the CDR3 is TGTGCCTTTGACGGCGGGGGAAGCTCCTACAATGAGCAGTTCTTC. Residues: CAFDGGGSSYNEQFF.

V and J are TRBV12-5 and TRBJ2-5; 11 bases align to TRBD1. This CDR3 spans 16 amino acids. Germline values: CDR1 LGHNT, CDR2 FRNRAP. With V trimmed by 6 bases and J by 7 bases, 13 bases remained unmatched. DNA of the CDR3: TGTGCTAGTGGGACTCCCGGGACAGGGGGGTTCGGGACCCAGTACTTC. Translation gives CASGTPGTGGFGTQYF.

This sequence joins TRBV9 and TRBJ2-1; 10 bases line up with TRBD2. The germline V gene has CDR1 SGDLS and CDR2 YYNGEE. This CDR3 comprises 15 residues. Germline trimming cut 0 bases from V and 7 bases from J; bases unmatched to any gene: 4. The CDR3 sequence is CASSVEPSGGNEQFF. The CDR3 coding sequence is TGTGCCAGCAGCGTAGAACCTAGCGGGGGTAATGAGCAGTTCTTC.

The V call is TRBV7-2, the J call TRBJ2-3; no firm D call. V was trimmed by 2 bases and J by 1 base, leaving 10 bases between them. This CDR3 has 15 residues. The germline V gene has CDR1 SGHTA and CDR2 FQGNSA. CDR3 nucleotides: TGTGCCAGCAGCTTATTTCTTGGCCGCACAGATACGCAGTATTTT. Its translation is CASSLFLGRTDTQYF.

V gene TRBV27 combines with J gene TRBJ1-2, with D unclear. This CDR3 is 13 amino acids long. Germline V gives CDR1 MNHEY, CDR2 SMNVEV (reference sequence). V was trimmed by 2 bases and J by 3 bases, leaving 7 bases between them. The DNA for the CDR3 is TGTGCCAGCAGTTTAAGCGGCTACTATGGCTACACCTTC. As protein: CASSLSGYYGYTF.

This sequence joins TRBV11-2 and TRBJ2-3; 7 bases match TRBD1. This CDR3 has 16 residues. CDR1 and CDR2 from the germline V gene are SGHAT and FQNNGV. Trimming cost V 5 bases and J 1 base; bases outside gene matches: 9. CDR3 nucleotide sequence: TGTGCCAGCAGCCCAGGTGCCGACAGGGGCACAGATACGCAGTATTTT. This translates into CASSPGADRGTDTQYF.

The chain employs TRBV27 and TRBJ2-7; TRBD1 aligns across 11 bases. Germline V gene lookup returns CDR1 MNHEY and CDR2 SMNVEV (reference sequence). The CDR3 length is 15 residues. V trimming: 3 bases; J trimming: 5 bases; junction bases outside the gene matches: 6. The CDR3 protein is CASSLGGGQGDEQYF. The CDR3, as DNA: TGTGCCAGCAGTTTGGGGGGGGGACAGGGGGACGAGCAGTACTTC.

CDR3 in amino acids: CASSLFGTGGRQPQHF. In DNA form, the CDR3 reads TGTGCCAGCAGTTTATTTGGGACAGGGGGCCGACAGCCCCAGCATTTT. This sequence joins TRBV28 and TRBJ1-5; 12 bases match TRBD1. Germline V CDR1 and CDR2: MDHEN, SYDVKM. This CDR3 has 16 residues. V gave up 1 base and J gave up 7 bases; unmatched junction bases: 5.

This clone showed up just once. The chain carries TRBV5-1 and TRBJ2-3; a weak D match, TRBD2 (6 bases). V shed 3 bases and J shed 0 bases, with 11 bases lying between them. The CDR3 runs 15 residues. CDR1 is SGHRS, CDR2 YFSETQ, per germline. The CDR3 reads CASSSDGGSTDTQYF. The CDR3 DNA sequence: TGCGCCAGCAGCTCTGACGGGGGTAGCACAGATACGCAGTATTTT.

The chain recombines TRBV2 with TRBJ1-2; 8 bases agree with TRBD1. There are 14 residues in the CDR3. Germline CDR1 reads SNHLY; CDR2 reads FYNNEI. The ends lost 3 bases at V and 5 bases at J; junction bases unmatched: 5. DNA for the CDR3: TGTGCCAGCAGTGACAGGGGGCGGAATTATGGCTACACCTTC. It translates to CASSDRGRNYGYTF.

The CDR3: CASSFSVYEQYF. CDR3 in DNA: TGTGCCAGCAGCTTTAGCGTGTACGAGCAGTACTTC. The genes are TRBV7-9 and TRBJ2-7; D is possibly TRBD2 (5 bases). This CDR3 spans 12 amino acids. The V and J ends lost 3 bases and 4 bases respectively, with 7 bases between them. Germline-derived CDR1 and CDR2 are SEHNR and FQNEAQ (reference sequence).

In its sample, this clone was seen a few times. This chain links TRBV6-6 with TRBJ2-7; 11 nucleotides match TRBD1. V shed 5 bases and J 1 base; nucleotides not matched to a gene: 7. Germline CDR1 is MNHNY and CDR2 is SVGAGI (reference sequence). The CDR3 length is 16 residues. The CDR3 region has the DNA TGTGCCAGCAGTCTTGCCGGGGACAGGGGGTCCTACGAGCAGTACTTC. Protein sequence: CASSLAGDRGSYEQYF.

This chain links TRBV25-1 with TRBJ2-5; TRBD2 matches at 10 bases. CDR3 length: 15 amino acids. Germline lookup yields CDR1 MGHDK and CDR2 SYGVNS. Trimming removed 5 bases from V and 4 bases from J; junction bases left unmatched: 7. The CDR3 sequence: CASSLSGRGGETQYF. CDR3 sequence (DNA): TGTGCCAGCAGTCTCAGCGGGAGGGGAGGAGAGACCCAGTACTTC. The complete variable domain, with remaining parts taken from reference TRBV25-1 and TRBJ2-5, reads EADIYQTPRYLVIGTGKKITLECSQTMGHDKMYWYQQDPGMELHLIHYSYGVNSTEKGDLSSESTVSRIRTEHFPLTLESARPSHTSQYLCASSLSGRGGETQYFGPGTRLLVL.

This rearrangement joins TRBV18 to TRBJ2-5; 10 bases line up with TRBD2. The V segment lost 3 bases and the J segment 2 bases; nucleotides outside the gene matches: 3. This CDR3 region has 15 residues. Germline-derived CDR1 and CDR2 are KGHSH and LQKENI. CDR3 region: CASSPGLAEQETQYF. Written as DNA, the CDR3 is TGTGCCAGCTCACCTGGACTAGCGGAGCAAGAGACCCAGTACTTC.

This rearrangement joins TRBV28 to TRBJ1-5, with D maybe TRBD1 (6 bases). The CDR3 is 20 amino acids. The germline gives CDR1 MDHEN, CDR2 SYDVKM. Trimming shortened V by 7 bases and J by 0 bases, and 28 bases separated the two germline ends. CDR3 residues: CASTPTRDIKNNYSNQPQHF. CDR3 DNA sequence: TGTGCCAGCACCCCGACCCGGGACATAAAAAACAATTATAGCAATCAGCCCCAGCATTTT. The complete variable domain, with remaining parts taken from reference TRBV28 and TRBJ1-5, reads DVKVTQSSRYLVKRTGEKVFLECVQDMDHENMFWYRQDPGLGLRLIYFSYDVKMKEKGDIPEGYSVSREKKERFSLILESASTNQTSMYLCASTPTRDIKNNYSNQPQHFGDGTRLSIL.

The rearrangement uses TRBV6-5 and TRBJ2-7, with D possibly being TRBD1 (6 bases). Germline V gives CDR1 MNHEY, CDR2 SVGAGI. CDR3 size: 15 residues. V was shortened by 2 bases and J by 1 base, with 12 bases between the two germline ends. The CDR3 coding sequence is TGTGCCAGCAGTTACAGCACAGGGACGTCCTACGAGCAGTACTTC. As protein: CASSYSTGTSYEQYF.

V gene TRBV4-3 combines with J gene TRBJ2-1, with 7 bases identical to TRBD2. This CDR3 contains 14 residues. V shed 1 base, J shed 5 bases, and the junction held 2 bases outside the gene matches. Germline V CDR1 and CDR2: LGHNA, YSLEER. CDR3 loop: CASSQGLADNEQFF. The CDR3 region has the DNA TGCGCCAGCAGCCAAGGTCTAGCGGACAATGAGCAGTTCTTC.

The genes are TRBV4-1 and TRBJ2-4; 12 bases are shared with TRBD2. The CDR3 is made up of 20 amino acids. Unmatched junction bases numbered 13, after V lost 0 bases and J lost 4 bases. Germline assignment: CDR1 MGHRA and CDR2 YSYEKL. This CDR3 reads CASSQDLGFASGRVKNIQYF. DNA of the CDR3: TGCGCCAGCAGCCAAGATTTGGGGTTTGCTAGCGGGAGGGTAAAAAACATTCAGTACTTC.

The CDR3 here is CASSSLGIWDREGSNQPQHF. The CDR3 DNA follows: TGTGCCAGCAGCTCCCTCGGTATATGGGACAGGGAGGGTAGCAATCAGCCCCAGCATTTT. The chain combines TRBV27 with TRBJ1-5, with 9 nucleotides matching TRBD1. V lost 6 bases to trimming and J lost 0 bases; unmatched junction nucleotides: 18. The CDR3 loop spans 20 amino acids. From germline, CDR1 is MNHEY and CDR2 SMNVEV (reference sequence).

CDR3 protein: CASSLVPGQETQYF. The CDR3 bases are TGTGCCAGCAGCTTAGTGCCAGGCCAAGAGACCCAGTACTTC. The rearrangement links TRBV11-2 to TRBJ2-5; D gene uncertain. The CDR3 runs 14 residues. V was clipped by 1 base and J by 1 base, with 7 bases between them. The germline V gene has CDR1 SGHAT and CDR2 FQNNGV.

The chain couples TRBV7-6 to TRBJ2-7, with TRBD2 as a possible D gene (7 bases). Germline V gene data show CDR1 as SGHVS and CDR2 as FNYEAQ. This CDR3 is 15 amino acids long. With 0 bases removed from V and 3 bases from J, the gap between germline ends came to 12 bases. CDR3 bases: TGTGCCAGCAGCTTAGCTAGAGGGGGGGACTACGAGCAGTACTTC. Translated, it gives CASSLARGGDYEQYF. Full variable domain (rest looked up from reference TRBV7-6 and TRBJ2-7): GAGVSQSPRYKVTKRGQDVALRCDPISGHVSLYWYRQALGQGPEFLTYFNYEAQQDKSGLPNDRFSAERPEGSISTLTIQRTEQRDSAMYRCASSLARGGDYEQYFGPGTRLTVT.

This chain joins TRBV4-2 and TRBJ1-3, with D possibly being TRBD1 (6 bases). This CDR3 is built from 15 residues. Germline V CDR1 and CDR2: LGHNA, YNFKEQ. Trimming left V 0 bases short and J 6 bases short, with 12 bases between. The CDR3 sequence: CASSQDRGAVNTIYF. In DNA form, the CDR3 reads TGTGCCAGCAGCCAAGATCGGGGGGCAGTAAACACCATATATTTT.

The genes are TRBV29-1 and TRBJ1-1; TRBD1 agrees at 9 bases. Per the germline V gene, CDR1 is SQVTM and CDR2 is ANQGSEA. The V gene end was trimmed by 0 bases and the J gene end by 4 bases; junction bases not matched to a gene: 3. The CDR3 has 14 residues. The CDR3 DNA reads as TGCAGCGTTGAAGACGCGACAGGGGGCACTGAAGCTTTCTTT. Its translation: CSVEDATGGTEAFF.